This T cell receptor (beta chain) was observed in a study of blood T cell repertoires in COVID-19. Turning to the study itself: The United States, Italy and Spain supplied acute and convalescent COVID-19 samples.

In the original analysis: Reference gene primer amplification in the assay estimated nucleated cell counts. Produced via immunoSEQ multiplex PCR; TCRdb's table is partial and in-frame only. Clonal size and the V and J genes are those of that table, whereas D and trimming came from the DNA. This sample yields approximately 56,000 clones, of which roughly four fifths are seen a single time; over 6% belongs to the top ten. Trimming removed 0 bases from V and 8 bases from J; junction bases left unmatched: 2. Per the germline V gene, CDR1 is LGHDT and CDR2 is YNNKEL (reference sequence). The CDR3 covers 13 residues.

V usage is TRBV3-1 (or the pseudogene TRBV3-2) and J usage is TRBJ2-3; 7 nucleotides align to TRBD2. Material: peripheral blood. The receptor comes from a man in his sixties or seventies with active COVID-19. Written as DNA, the CDR3 is TGTGCCAGCAGCCAAGAGGGGGGGACTACGCAGTATTTT. Its protein product is CASSQEGGTTQYF.